What follows are 32 T cell receptor beta chains derived from one specimen sequenced in a study of T cell repertoires in cytomegalovirus infection (dated by TCRdb to between 2018 and 2021). The treatment or condition label for this specimen denotes: in vitro stimulation with specific CMV peptide epitopes to enrich CMV-specific T cells. The antigens these receptors bind are not known. Sequencing took place on an Illumina HiSeq 1500. TCRdb reworked the public reads: Q25 trimming with fastp, MiXCR clone assembly, productive beta chains retained. Rows matching on CDR3 protein sequence are summarized as one entry with the most common DNA and genes. The sample profile shows approximately 910,000 distinct CDR3 sequences; 25% to 40% of them were found once. Together, the top ten hold about an eighth of the sample. Material: cultured CD8+ T cells from PBMCs, obtained from culture after CMV antigen stimulation. The receptors were gathered from a human donor in good health (CMV status not recorded). Some clones in this sample may be carry-over from other donors' samples.

This sequence joins TRBV4-1 and TRBJ2-7, with 7 positions matching TRBD1. V was clipped by 5 bases and J by 3 bases; unmatched bases: 10. The germline CDR1 and CDR2 sequences are MGHRA and YSYEKL. The CDR3 spans 15 residues. CDR3: CASSLEGGPGYEQYF. CDR3 nucleotides: TGCGCCAGCAGCTTGGAAGGGGGCCCCGGCTACGAGCAGTACTTC.

The chain joins TRBV28 to TRBJ2-5, with D perhaps matching TRBD2 (6 bases). The V gene's germline CDR1 is MDHEN and CDR2 SYDVKM. V lost 6 bases, J lost 2 bases, and 25 bases lay in between. The CDR3 totals 18 residues. This CDR3 is CASSVGLLRVIGQETQYF. The CDR3 DNA reads as TGTGCCAGCAGCGTGGGACTCCTCAGGGTGATAGGGCAAGAGACCCAGTACTTC.

The CDR3 region has the DNA TGCAGCGTTGAGGTGGGAGGCAATCAGCCCCAGCATTTT. It is translated as CSVEVGGNQPQHF. The chain has TRBV29-1 and TRBJ1-5, with D hard to call. The ends were cut back, 3 bases at V and 2 bases at J, with 8 bases in the middle. The CDR3 is 13 amino acids. The germline V gene encodes CDR1 SQVTM and CDR2 ANQGSEA.

The table lists this clonotype with a few counts. The V call is TRBV6-1, the J call TRBJ2-2; perhaps TRBD2 as D (5 bases). The CDR3 extends over 18 amino acids. CDR1 and CDR2 from the germline V gene are MNHNS and SASEGT. V lost 5 bases and J lost 1, with 20 bases in between. Here the CDR3 DNA reads TGTGCCAGCAGTTATGGGTACGAGGGCTGGATGAACACCGGGGAGCTGTTTTTT. It codes for CASSYGYEGWMNTGELFF.

The chain uses TRBV14 and TRBJ2-7; TRBD1 matches at 10 bases. CDR1 SGHDN and CDR2 FVKESK come from the germline V gene. There are 14 residues in the CDR3. Losses at the gene ends were 3 bases for V and 4 bases for J; bases not matched to a gene: 3. As DNA, the CDR3 is TGTGCCAGCAGCCACCGGACAGGGGGGTACGAGCAGTACTTC. This translates into CASSHRTGGYEQYF.

This clonotype appeared a few times. The gene calls are TRBV27 and TRBJ2-1; unclear D gene. V was trimmed by 8 bases and J by 0 bases, leaving 11 bases between them. This CDR3 has 14 amino acids. Germline V gene sequence: CDR1 MNHEY, CDR2 SMNVEV (reference sequence). The CDR3 reads CASGPSSSYNEQFF. CDR3 in DNA: TGTGCCAGCGGCCCGTCGAGCTCCTACAATGAGCAGTTCTTC.

The gene calls are TRBV20-1 and TRBJ2-7, with D maybe TRBD2 (5 bases). The length of the CDR3 is 16 residues. Trimming left V 6 bases short and J 4 bases short, with 25 bases between. CDR1 and CDR2 from the germline V gene are DFQATT and SNEGSKA (reference sequence). CDR3 coding DNA: TGCAGTGCCCGAAGTACCAGCGCGCGGGTCCTGTACGAGCAGTACTTC. Translating it yields CSARSTSARVLYEQYF.

The chain joins TRBV6-1 to TRBJ2-3; D may be TRBD1 (6 bases). The CDR3 is 15 residues long. Germline CDR1 is MNHNS and CDR2 is SASEGT. Trimming removed 9 bases from V and 0 bases from J, with 16 bases in between. The CDR3 loop is CASAWGQASTDTQYF. In DNA, the CDR3 is TGTGCCAGTGCCTGGGGACAAGCTAGCACAGATACGCAGTATTTT.

CDR3 in amino acids: CASPGAQNNEQFF. As DNA, the CDR3 is TGTGCCAGTCCGGGGGCGCAGAACAATGAGCAGTTCTTC. The chain couples TRBV2 to TRBJ2-1; the D gene could be TRBD1 or TRBD2 (6 bases each). CDR3 length equals 13 residues. The ends were cut back, 9 bases at V and 5 bases at J, with 14 bases in the middle. CDR1 is SNHLY and CDR2 is FYNNEI in the germline V gene.

Regarding this clonotype: Given a much more abundant clone one base away, this may be a read error. CDR3 DNA sequence: TGTGCCAGCAGCTCCGTTTCTTTTGAGCCCCGGCATTTT. Amino acid sequence: CASSSVSFEPRHF. This sequence joins TRBV7-8 and TRBJ1-5; D gene ambiguous. Per the germline V gene, CDR1 is SGHVS and CDR2 is FQNEAQ. The CDR3 is 13 residues long.

This clonotype showed up just a few times. This sequence joins TRBV4-2 and TRBJ1-2, with D possibly being TRBD1 (6 bases). The germline V gene has CDR1 LGHNA and CDR2 YNFKEQ. The CDR3 is 14 residues long. V lost 0 bases, J lost 10 bases, and 15 bases lay in between. The CDR3 DNA follows: TGTGCCAGCAGCCAAGAACCAGGGGCCCCGGACTACACCTTC. Its protein is CASSQEPGAPDYTF.

The rearrangement uses TRBV12-3 or TRBV12-4 and TRBJ2-7; the match to TRBD1 covers 8 bases. The CDR3 is made up of 15 amino acids. Losses at the gene ends were 5 bases for V and 4 bases for J; bases not matched to a gene: 10. The CDR3 region is CASSPNPDRDYEQYV. CDR3 nucleotides: TGTGCCAGCAGTCCTAACCCGGACAGGGATTACGAGCAGTACGTC.

The V and J genes are TRBV5-1 and TRBJ2-6; weak D call: TRBD1 (5 bases). The CDR3 has 21 residues. Germline lookup yields CDR1 SGHRS and CDR2 YFSETQ. V lost 3 bases and J 4 bases, leaving 29 bases between the germline ends. The CDR3 DNA reads as TGCGCCAGCAGCTACCGGACCGCCGACTGGCAGGGATCGATCGGGGCCAACGTCCTGACTTTC. It encodes CASSYRTADWQGSIGANVLTF.

The rearrangement joins TRBV20-1 to TRBJ2-7; D not resolved. Trimming removed 5 bases at V and 6 bases at J, with 14 bases between. The CDR3 runs to 12 residues. From germline, CDR1 is DFQATT and CDR2 SNEGSKA (reference sequence). The CDR3 protein is CSAPDISGEQYF. CDR3 coding DNA: TGCAGTGCTCCCGACATTTCTGGCGAGCAGTACTTC.

The chain couples TRBV2 to TRBJ2-1; 9 nucleotides match TRBD2. The J segment lost 9 bases and the V segment lost 8 bases, leaving 11 bases of the junction unmatched. Germline loops: CDR1 SNHLY, CDR2 FYNNEI. CDR3 length: 14 amino acids. CDR3 sequence: CASPVAGDVGEQFF. As DNA, the CDR3 is TGTGCCAGCCCAGTAGCGGGGGACGTCGGTGAGCAGTTCTTC.

This clonotype was observed a handful of times. The gene calls are TRBV6-2 or TRBV6-3 and TRBJ1-1; weak D call: TRBD1 (5 bases). Per germline, CDR1 MNHEY and CDR2 SVGEGT. The CDR3 sequence is 13 residues long. V was clipped by 7 bases and J by 10 bases, with 19 bases between them. The CDR3 nucleotides are TGTGCCAGCAATGGGGCCGCACTTGGGGGAGCTTTCTTT. Its protein product is CASNGAALGGAFF.

This clonotype came up once. V and J are TRBV12-3 or TRBV12-4 and TRBJ1-2; a possible D gene is TRBD1 (5 bases). V was shortened by 3 bases and J by 5 bases, with 10 bases between the two germline ends. The CDR3 is made up of 13 amino acids. CDR3 loop: CASSLPGWYGYTF. DNA for the CDR3: TGTGCCAGCAGTTTGCCAGGGTGGTATGGCTACACCTTC.

The genes are TRBV6-5 and TRBJ2-3, with 10 positions matching TRBD2. CDR1 MNHEY and CDR2 SVGAGI come from the germline V gene. The V segment lost 6 bases and the J segment 6 bases; nucleotides outside the gene matches: 12. The CDR3 is made up of 16 amino acids. CDR3 nucleotides: TGTGCCAGCAGCTTCCCTTCAGCGGGGGGGCTGGATACGCAGTATTTT. Its translation is CASSFPSAGGLDTQYF.

The chain combines TRBV12-3 or TRBV12-4 with TRBJ2-1; D ambiguous. Trimming cost V 5 bases and J 8 bases, with 7 bases left between them. The CDR3 is made up of 11 amino acids. CDR3 amino acids: CASSTGDEQFF. For the CDR3, the DNA is TGTGCCAGCAGTACCGGTGATGAGCAGTTCTTC.

This clonotype was observed a few times. The V gene is TRBV10-3, the J gene TRBJ2-3; D perhaps matches TRBD2 (6 bases). CDR1 is ENHRY and CDR2 is SYGVKD in the germline V gene. The CDR3 contains 13 residues. V was shortened by 9 bases and J by 2 bases, with 12 bases between the two germline ends. The DNA for the CDR3 is TGTGCCATAAACCGGGGGATCACAGATACGCAGTATTTT. Protein sequence: CAINRGITDTQYF.

The V call is TRBV4-1, the J call TRBJ1-5; D not certain. Trimming stripped 4 bases from V and 3 bases from J, with 10 bases between. The CDR3 runs 14 residues. Germline V gives CDR1 MGHRA, CDR2 YSYEKL. For the CDR3, the DNA is TGCGCCAGCAGCCTTTTAGGCAACAATCAGCCCCAGCATTTT. It encodes CASSLLGNNQPQHF.

The chain is built from TRBV20-1 and TRBJ2-7; D is ambiguous. The CDR3 spans 14 residues. Trimming removed 0 bases at V and 0 bases at J, with 9 bases between. Germline V CDR1 and CDR2: DFQATT, SNEGSKA (reference sequence). The CDR3 coding sequence is TGCAGTGCTAGAGATTTAGGTAGCTCCTACGAGCAGTACGTC. The encoded protein is CSARDLGSSYEQYV.

This clonotype occurred a few times. The DNA for the CDR3 is TGTGCCAGCAACGCAGGAGGAAGGGTCGAGCAGTACTTC. Its translation is CASNAGGRVEQYF. The chain employs TRBV6-6 and TRBJ2-7, with TRBD2 as a possible D gene (5 bases). The V and J ends lost 7 bases and 6 bases respectively, with 16 bases between them. This CDR3 comprises 13 residues. The germline gives CDR1 MNHNY, CDR2 SVGAGI (reference sequence).

This clonotype has more than one count but fewer than ten. The V and J genes are TRBV11-1 and TRBJ2-7, with D hard to call. Germline lookup yields CDR1 SGHAT and CDR2 FQDESV (reference sequence). Trimming took off 3 bases at V and 4 bases at J, with 10 bases between the two ends. The CDR3 is made up of 13 amino acids. As DNA, the CDR3 is TGTGCCAGCAGCTTCCACCGGAATTACGAGCAGTACGTC. It yields the protein CASSFHRNYEQYV.

The V gene is TRBV7-6, the J gene TRBJ2-1; 8 bases line up with TRBD2. Per the germline V gene, CDR1 is SGHVS and CDR2 is FNYEAQ. This CDR3 region has 16 residues. V lost 4 bases to trimming and J lost 4 bases; unmatched junction nucleotides: 9. CDR3 region: CASSSVAGNLYNEQFF. CDR3 nucleotide sequence: TGTGCCAGCAGCTCGGTAGCGGGGAATTTATACAATGAGCAGTTCTTC.

The chain recombines TRBV6-2 or TRBV6-3 with TRBJ1-1, with 8 bases lining up with TRBD1. Germline V gives CDR1 MNHEY, CDR2 SVGEGT. CDR3 length equals 15 residues. With 2 bases clipped from V and 3 bases from J, the junction kept 5 bases outside the gene matches. For the CDR3, the DNA is TGTGCCAGCAGTTACGACAGGGGCTGGGACACTGAAGCTTTCTTT. Protein product: CASSYDRGWDTEAFF.

This clonotype was found a few times. The rearrangement joins TRBV12-5 to TRBJ1-1; perhaps TRBD1 as D (5 bases). Looked up from germline, CDR1 is LGHNT and CDR2 is FRNRAP. CDR3 length equals 17 residues. V gave up 4 bases and J gave up 0 bases, with 18 bases separating them. CDR3 bases: TGTGCTAGTGGTTGGATCACCCCCCCAGGGTTGAACACTGAAGCTTTCTTT. Residues: CASGWITPPGLNTEAFF. The full variable domain, rest sourced from reference TRBV12-5 and TRBJ1-1, is DARVTQTPRHKVTEMGQEVTMRCQPILGHNTVFWYRQTMMQGLELLAYFRNRAPLDDSGMPKDRFSAEMPDATLATLKIQPSEPRDSAVYFCASGWITPPGLNTEAFFGQGTRLTVV.

This clonotype was observed a handful of times. This sequence joins TRBV15 and TRBJ1-1; D might be TRBD1 (6 bases). The CDR3 totals 14 residues. V was pared by 6 bases and J by 5 bases, with 16 bases between. CDR1 is LNHNV, CDR2 YYDKDF, per germline (reference sequence). CDR3 sequence (DNA): TGTGCCACCAGGACCATGATGGGGGCGACTGAAGCTTTCTTT. This gives the protein CATRTMMGATEAFF.

V gene TRBV7-9 combines with J gene TRBJ1-1; D is undetermined. With 5 bases removed from V and 11 bases from J, the gap between germline ends came to 9 bases. The CDR3 is made up of 10 amino acids. The germline V gene encodes CDR1 SEHNR and CDR2 FQNEAQ (reference sequence). CDR3 in amino acids: CASSPLNAFF. The CDR3 DNA reads TGTGCCAGCAGCCCCCTGAATGCTTTCTTT.

The chain uses TRBV27 and TRBJ2-3; 11 nucleotides match TRBD1. The V segment lost 7 bases and the J segment 5 bases; nucleotides outside the gene matches: 5. The CDR3 consists of 14 residues. Germline-derived CDR1 and CDR2 are MNHEY and SMNVEV (reference sequence). The CDR3 loop is CASNGQGAKDTQYF. DNA for the CDR3: TGTGCCAGCAACGGACAGGGGGCGAAAGATACGCAGTATTTT.

There are a few counts of this clonotype. The chain employs TRBV10-3 and TRBJ2-7; D might be TRBD1 or TRBD2, each matching 5 bases. Germline V CDR1 and CDR2: ENHRY, SYGVKD. The germline V and J ends were trimmed by 4 bases and 6 bases, with 7 bases remaining between them. The CDR3 is 11 residues long. CDR3 in amino acids: CAISGGFEQYV. The CDR3 region has the DNA TGTGCCATCAGTGGGGGGTTCGAGCAGTACGTC.

The sample holds a few counts of this clonotype. The V call is TRBV7-9, the J call TRBJ2-7, with 8 bases aligning to TRBD2. There are 13 residues in the CDR3. The V and J ends lost 6 bases and 6 bases, in that order; junction bases with no gene match: 7. The germline CDR1 and CDR2 sequences are SEHNR and FQNEAQ (reference sequence). For the CDR3, the DNA is TGTGCCAGCAGTCAATCGGGGGGGGTCGAGCAGTACGTC. Protein: CASSQSGGVEQYV.